This entry describes one TCR beta chain. This clone came up once. Its antigen is not yet known. Per-base qualities were not stored, and no clone one base away is much larger. For sequencing of the TCRbeta CDR3 region, genomic DNA was extracted from the sorted cells. TCRbeta CDR3 regions were sequenced using the immunoSEQ Assay. TCRdb stores this immuneACCESS table with in-frame sequences only. Part of the clones is absent; in the studies checked, under half of the shortfall reflects unresolved V genes, and no reason is known for the rest. In this sample the table shows roughly 100,000 clones, around 87% of which occur a single time. Together, the top ten hold around 1.5% of the sample. Patients with autoimmune disease history or receiving systemic immunosuppression were excluded from the trial. Peripheral blood for TCR sequencing was collected from all dose cohorts at baseline, on cycle 4 day 1, and on cycle 7 day 1. Samples were obtained from an open-label, multicenter, first-in-human phase I dose-escalation trial of ivuxolimab. The trial enrolled adults with locally advanced or metastatic head and neck squamous cell, hepatocellular, melanoma or renal cell carcinoma. CD4+ and CD8+ T cells were sorted separately from peripheral blood before TCR sequencing.

This record comes from a study of OX40 agonist ivuxolimab in advanced cancers. With regard to the full study: Ivuxolimab, which targeted the costimulatory receptor OX40 (CD134), was an agonistic, fully human IgG2 monoclonal antibody. Intravenous ivuxolimab was administered to patients every 2 weeks at six dose levels: 0.01, 0.1, 0.3, 1.5, 3 and 10 mg/kg. Of the approximately 54 patients in dose escalation, 19 had hepatocellular carcinoma, roughly 15 had melanoma, 9 had renal cell carcinoma and 9 had head and neck cancer. A male proportion of roughly 80% and a mean age of about 60 years, ranging from roughly 20 to 80, were recorded for the dose-escalation cohort. Prior anti-PD-1, anti-PD-L1 or anti-CTLA-4 therapy was permitted, and roughly two fifths of dose-escalation patients had received checkpoint inhibitors. Partial responses were achieved by three dose-escalation patients, of whom one had hepatocellular carcinoma and two had cutaneous melanoma. Peripheral TCRbeta sequencing aimed to test whether ivuxolimab altered TCR sequence diversity and caused clonal T-cell expansion. The paper reports the monotherapy dose-escalation portion (N = 52 patients) of the phase I ivuxolimab trial. General conclusions and limits of the study: In partial responders in the 0.1-3.0 mg/kg groups, normalized peripheral clonal expansion was found to be among the lowest, especially among CD8+ T cells. Clonal expansion of both CD4+ and CD8+ blood T cells was observed from baseline to week 6 at doses 0.1 to 3.0 mg/kg. The antigen specificity of the peripheral T cells that underwent clonal expansion was not determined. Low levels of normalized T-cell clonal expansion were also shown by some nonresponding patients. After ivuxolimab, expanded clones were on average more numerous among CD8+ T cells than among CD4+ T cells.

CDR1 and CDR2, per the germline V gene, are SNHLY and FYNNEI. The CDR3 goes from the cysteine to the phenylalanine over 18 residues. The DNA shown is the 54-base CDR3, in frame from base 1. The germline V and J ends show losses of 5 bases and 5 bases respectively, and no gene match explains 15 bases of the junction. The specimen comprised CD4+ or CD8+ T cells sorted from blood, sampled in a trial of the OX40 agonist ivuxolimab. This receptor was taken from an adult with an advanced solid tumor such as melanoma, head and neck, liver or kidney cancer. Recombination connected TRBV2 to TRBJ1-2, and TRBD1 aligns with 12 junction nucleotides. The CDR3 is CASSLRDRGPVGLYGYTF. The nucleotide sequence is TGTGCCAGCAGTTTACGGGACAGGGGGCCTGTGGGACTATATGGCTACACCTTC. The CDR3 plus the reference TRBV2 and TRBJ1-2 genes for the other parts give the full variable domain: EPEVTQTPSHQVTQMGQEVILRCVPISNHLYFYWYRQILGQKVEFLVSFYNNEISEKSEIFDDQFSVERPDGSNFTLKIRSTKLEDSAMYFCASSLRDRGPVGLYGYTFGSGTRLTVV.